This T cell receptor (beta chain) is drawn from a study of identifying expanded T cells in peripheral blood. CDR1 and CDR2 from the germline V gene are LGHNA and YNFKEQ. J lost 5 bases, V lost 1 base, and 3 bases had no gene match. This CDR3 spans 15 amino acids. Points on this clone: Antigen unknown.

Overall study results and limits: Across healthy donors, higher total template counts meant significantly greater roughly 2-week count variance. Technical replicates showed about 1.2 changed clones; two weeks about 16; four weeks 19.

Assay: immunoSEQ multiplex PCR; the TCRdb copy retains only in-frame clones and omits some. This table holds about 100,000 clones, approximately 89% found once. During the collection period, no donor immune events like infections were recorded. The chain combines TRBV4-2 with TRBJ2-1, with TRBD2 identical over 9 bases. Sequencing was performed on blood. The clonotype originates from a person aged 18 to 70 in good health. CDR3 sequence reads: CASSQGGRGNNEQFF. CDR3 bases: TGTGCCAGCAGCCAAGGCGGGAGGGGGAACAATGAGCAGTTCTTC.